This TCR beta chain comes out of a study of beta chain features in type 1 diabetes. General study results and limits: Type 1 diabetes patients had TCRB CDR3s that were shorter (moderately but significantly so) in all four CD4+ subsets.

Remarks on this clone: As yet, its antigen is unknown.

Sorting that relied on CD45RO/CCR7/CD25/CD127/CD95/CD27 yielded CD4+ naive, central memory, regulatory and stem cell-like memory cells. Sort purity for all populations was recorded as exceeding 98%. V lost 0 bases and J lost 4, with 10 bases in between. The CDR3 runs to 14 residues. Germline V gene data show CDR1 as SGDLS and CDR2 as YYNGEE. The whole isolated RNA underwent reverse transcription, so sequencing captured expressed TCRB transcripts. Clones were read by immunoSEQ multiplex PCR, and TCRdb kept only the in-frame ones, dropping some. Of around 600,000 clones in the sample, around 12% were seen once.

The sequenced sample consisted of naive CD4+ T cells from blood. The TCR was taken from a young man with type 1 diabetes. The chain uses TRBV9 and TRBJ2-5; D is unclear. The CDR3 is CASSVEPSLETQYF. The CDR3 DNA sequence: TGTGCCAGCAGCGTAGAACCGTCCCTAGAGACCCAGTACTTC.